Described below is a single T cell receptor beta chain sequence and its context. Other DNA sequences in this sample translate to the same CDR3. V lost 1 base, J lost 4 bases, and 13 bases lay in between. The CDR3 has 15 residues. Looked up from germline, CDR1 is SGHVS and CDR2 is FQNEAQ. The sample belongs to a study of T cell changes during pregnancy in multiple sclerosis. Here immunoSEQ multiplex PCR was the method, and the copy in TCRdb shows in-frame clones only, minus some. The profile covers 15,000 to 25,000 clones, with just over 85% appearing a single time and roughly 5.6% taken by the ten largest.

The gene calls are TRBV7-8 and TRBJ1-2; a possible D gene is TRBD1 (6 bases). The sample in question was CD8+ T cells from peripheral blood mononuclear cells, obtained in the third trimester of pregnancy. This clonotype was obtained from a female donor in good health, enrolled as a control in a pregnancy study. This CDR3 reads CASSLVVTGLYGYTF. CDR3 DNA: TGTGCCAGCAGCTTAGTGGTCACAGGGCTCTATGGCTACACCTTC.